This TCR beta chain was recovered during a study of identical twins. General study results and limits: Fewer insertions were carried by abundant cord blood beta clonotypes, but none was seen in memory repertoires. Invariant cells of the MAIT and iNKT types might have partly distorted the zero-insertion analyses.

The donor group consisted entirely of healthy Caucasians. The CDR3 has 12 amino acids. Germline CDR1 SQVTM, CDR2 ANQGSEA. Points on this clonotype: Its target is not known. An end of the junction does not agree with germline; a read error may underlie this.

TCRdb itself ran the 5' RACE reads through MiXCR, one entry per CDR3 protein. The data hold 1.5 million to 2 million distinct CDR3 sequences, with around a third observed a single time. The receptor was isolated from a newborn girl in good health. The sample was cord blood. The rearrangement uses TRBV29-1 and TRBJ1-1; a possible D gene is TRBD1 (5 bases). For the CDR3, the DNA is TGCAACGTTGCTAGGGGTAACACTGAAGCTTTCTTT. Residues: CNVARGNTEAFF. Full variable domain (remainder filled in from reference TRBV29-1 and TRBJ1-1): SAVISQKPSRDICQRGTSLTIQCQVDSQVTMMFWYRQQPGQSLTLIATANQGSEATYESGFVIDKFPISRPNLTFSTLTVSNMSPEDSSIYLCNVARGNTEAFFGQGTRLTVV.